A single sample gave rise to the 24 T cell receptor beta chains below, sequenced in a study of cytomegalovirus exposure and HLA in healthy donors. PCR amplification relied on 60 Vbeta primers (plus 13 Jbeta primers). Assay used: immunoSEQ multiplex PCR; TCRdb lists only in-frame clones, some missing. The sample lists 75,000 to 100,000 clones; approximately 7.1% were seen once. The sequenced sample consisted of PBMCs. These receptor sequences come from a man aged 50-59 years in good health and CMV-seronegative.

The table lists this clone with a few counts. J is TRBJ1-5 and V is TRBV5-6; no reliable D call. Germline V gene lookup returns CDR1 SGHDT and CDR2 YYEEEE. CDR3 size: 15 residues. Between the trimmed V and J ends, which lost 3 bases and 3 bases, there was a span of 13 bases. The CDR3 reads CASSSGSGYNQPQHF. The CDR3 bases are TGTGCCAGCAGCTCCGGCAGCGGATACAATCAGCCCCAGCATTTT. Using reference TRBV5-6 and TRBJ1-5 for the parts outside the CDR3, the full variable domain is DAGVTQSPTHLIKTRGQQVTLRCSPKSGHDTVSWYQQALGQGPQFIFQYYEEEERQRGNFPDRFSGHQFPNYSSELNVNALLLGDSALYLCASSSGSGYNQPQHFGDGTRLSIL.

This chain joins TRBV5-1 and TRBJ2-7; tentatively, D is TRBD1 (6 bases). Trimming left V 0 bases short and J 3 bases short, with 13 bases between. The CDR3 is made up of 15 amino acids. The germline V gene encodes CDR1 SGHRS and CDR2 YFSETQ. The CDR3 DNA reads TGCGCCAGCAGCTTGGACCGGGACACCTTCTACGAGCAGTACTTC. Its translation is CASSLDRDTFYEQYF.

This rearrangement joins TRBV19 to TRBJ1-3; D is ambiguous. The CDR3 totals 13 residues. Germline V CDR1 and CDR2: LNHDA, SQIVND (reference sequence). The V end lost 5 bases, the J end lost 0 bases, and 5 bases lay between the germline ends. The CDR3 region is CASSRDSGNTIYF. Written as DNA, the CDR3 is TGTGCCAGTAGTCGGGACTCTGGAAACACCATATATTTT.

J is TRBJ1-1 and V is TRBV5-1; possible D gene TRBD1, 6 bases. Germline loops: CDR1 SGHRS, CDR2 YFSETQ. The V end lost 4 bases, the J end lost 1 base, and 14 bases lay between the germline ends. The CDR3 contains 15 residues. The CDR3 protein is CASSPGQTRNTEAFF. The DNA for the CDR3 is TGCGCCAGCAGCCCCGGACAGACACGGAACACTGAAGCTTTCTTT.

The J gene is TRBJ1-1, the V gene TRBV5-1, with D uncertain. The CDR3 runs 13 residues. Trimming stripped 4 bases from V and 4 bases from J, with 11 bases between. Germline assignment: CDR1 SGHRS and CDR2 YFSETQ. CDR3 sequence (DNA): TGCGCCAGCAGCCTGGCGCTGGCCACTGAAGCTTTCTTT. Its translation: CASSLALATEAFF.

CDR3 protein: CASSPRGSGTMGTDTQYF. In nucleotides, the CDR3 is TGTGCCAGTAGCCCCAGGGGTAGCGGGACCATGGGCACAGATACGCAGTATTTT. The chain is built from TRBV19 and TRBJ2-3, with TRBD2 identical over 8 bases. V was pared by 6 bases and J by 1 base, with 15 bases of the junction left unmatched. This CDR3 is 18 amino acids long. Germline CDR1 is LNHDA and CDR2 is SQIVND (reference sequence).

The CDR3: CASSLEAWNTGELFF. Written as DNA, the CDR3 is TGCGCCAGCAGCTTGGAAGCCTGGAACACCGGGGAGCTGTTTTTT. The V call is TRBV5-1, the J call TRBJ2-2; D remains unclear. Trimming removed 0 bases from V and 1 base from J, with 7 bases in between. This CDR3 has 15 residues. Germline-derived CDR1 and CDR2 are SGHRS and YFSETQ.

The rearrangement links TRBV30 to TRBJ1-5; 9 positions agree with TRBD1. The J segment lost 12 bases and the V segment lost 2 bases, leaving 11 bases of the junction unmatched. The CDR3 length is 14 residues. Germline V CDR1 and CDR2: GTSNPN, SVGIG (reference sequence). The CDR3 spells CAWSWGQGPSNQHF. The CDR3 DNA follows: TGTGCCTGGAGTTGGGGACAGGGACCATCAAACCAGCATTTT. Based on the CDR3 plus reference TRBV30 and TRBJ1-5, the full variable domain is SQTIHQWPATLVQPVGSPLSLECTVEGTSNPNLYWYRQAAGRGLQLLFYSVGIGQISSEVPQNLSASRPQDRQFILSSKKLLLSDSGFYLCAWSWGQGPSNQHFGDGTRLSIL.

J is TRBJ1-1 and V is TRBV15, with a tentative D call TRBD1 (5 bases). Trimming left V 5 bases short and J 4 bases short, with 14 bases between. Looked up from germline, CDR1 is LNHNV and CDR2 is YYDKDF (reference sequence). The CDR3 covers 14 residues. This chain's CDR3 is CATSPPRQLTEAFF. CDR3 coding DNA: TGTGCCACCAGCCCTCCTAGACAGCTCACTGAAGCTTTCTTT. Drawing the rest from reference TRBV15 and TRBJ1-1, the complete variable domain is DAMVIQNPRYQVTQFGKPVTLSCSQTLNHNVMYWYQQKSSQAPKLLFHYYDKDFNNEADTPDNFQSRRPNTSFCFLDIRSPGLGDTAMYLCATSPPRQLTEAFFGQGTRLTVV.

This rearrangement joins TRBV19 to TRBJ2-1; 8 nucleotides line up with TRBD1. Per germline, CDR1 LNHDA and CDR2 SQIVND (reference sequence). V lost 6 bases and J lost 4; bases outside the gene matches: 11. The CDR3 totals 16 residues. The chain's CDR3 is CASRVSGTGSYNEQFF. For the CDR3, the DNA is TGTGCCAGTAGGGTTTCAGGGACAGGAAGTTACAATGAGCAGTTCTTC.

The gene calls are TRBV19 and TRBJ1-2; TRBD1 matches 10 bases. This CDR3 has 14 residues. CDR1 and CDR2 from the germline V gene are LNHDA and SQIVND (reference sequence). Trimming removed 4 bases from V and 8 bases from J; junction bases left unmatched: 7. CDR3 sequence: CASSTEGQGGGYTF. In nucleotides, the CDR3 is TGTGCCAGTAGTACCGAAGGACAGGGGGGGGGCTACACCTTC.

The chain couples TRBV4-3 to TRBJ2-3; a possible D gene is TRBD1 (10 bases). CDR3 length equals 20 residues. In germline, CDR1 is LGHNA, CDR2 YSLEER. V lost 1 base and J lost 5, with 28 bases in between. The CDR3 is CASSQADRGPAGGLVDTQYF. The CDR3 coding sequence is TGCGCCAGCAGCCAAGCTGACAGGGGGCCGGCGGGAGGGCTCGTAGATACGCAGTATTTT.

The chain carries TRBV2 and TRBJ2-5; D uncertain. Germline values: CDR1 SNHLY, CDR2 FYNNEI. With 8 bases removed from V and 2 bases from J, the gap between germline ends came to 12 bases. The CDR3 is 13 amino acids. CDR3: CASVASRQETQYF. CDR3 nucleotides: TGTGCCAGCGTAGCATCCCGTCAAGAGACCCAGTACTTC.

V is TRBV28 and J is TRBJ1-2; 9 bases agree with TRBD1. CDR1 is MDHEN, CDR2 SYDVKM, per germline. CDR3 length: 16 amino acids. J was trimmed by 4 bases and V by 5 bases; bases with no gene match: 11. CDR3 amino acids: CASSPPGTGTFYGYTF. CDR3 coding DNA: TGTGCCAGCAGTCCTCCCGGGACAGGGACCTTCTATGGCTACACCTTC.

This chain connects TRBV19 to TRBJ2-1; D gene unclear. The V and J ends lost 5 bases and 1 base respectively, with 12 bases between them. Germline lookup yields CDR1 LNHDA and CDR2 SQIVND (reference sequence). This CDR3 is built from 15 residues. The CDR3 region is CASSLQVGSYNEQFF. CDR3 bases: TGTGCCAGTAGTCTCCAGGTAGGTTCCTACAATGAGCAGTTCTTC.

The chain carries TRBV29-1 and TRBJ1-4; D unclear. The CDR3 covers 13 residues. Germline CDR1 SQVTM, CDR2 ANQGSEA. The V and J ends lost 6 bases and 3 bases respectively, with 11 bases between them. CDR3 sequence: CSVAVGANEKLFF. For the CDR3, the DNA is TGCAGCGTCGCGGTAGGCGCTAATGAAAAACTGTTTTTT.

The chain couples TRBV27 to TRBJ2-1, with a weak D call TRBD2 (6 bases). Looked up from germline, CDR1 is MNHEY and CDR2 is SMNVEV (reference sequence). V was cut by 3 bases and J by 5 bases, with 20 bases left in between. The CDR3 consists of 17 residues. CDR3 residues: CASSFLGFAGSHNEQFF. The DNA for the CDR3 is TGTGCCAGCAGTTTCCTAGGGTTCGCGGGAAGCCACAATGAGCAGTTCTTC.

The chain joins TRBV5-1 to TRBJ2-1; the D is unclear. The germline V gene encodes CDR1 SGHRS and CDR2 YFSETQ. The CDR3 spans 13 residues. V gave up 0 bases and J gave up 7 bases, with 8 bases separating them. In DNA, the CDR3 is TGCGCCAGCAGCTTGGAACTAACTAATGAGCAGTTCTTC. Translation: CASSLELTNEQFF.

The gene calls are TRBV5-1 and TRBJ2-5; TRBD2 might be the D (7 bases). The CDR3 spans 15 residues. The V gene's germline CDR1 is SGHRS and CDR2 YFSETQ. Trimming left V 4 bases short and J 1 base short, with 14 bases between. CDR3 loop: CASSPGAGAQETQYF. CDR3 bases: TGCGCCAGCAGCCCCGGGGCGGGGGCCCAAGAGACCCAGTACTTC. The complete variable domain, with remaining parts taken from reference TRBV5-1 and TRBJ2-5, reads KAGVTQTPRYLIKTRGQQVTLSCSPISGHRSVSWYQQTPGQGLQFLFEYFSETQRNKGNFPGRFSGRQFSNSRSEMNVSTLELGDSALYLCASSPGAGAQETQYFGPGTRLLVL.

This clone was observed a handful of times. The chain uses TRBV27 and TRBJ2-3; D not resolved. V lost 4 bases, J lost 3 bases, and 8 bases lay in between. The CDR3 is 13 amino acids. Germline CDR1 and CDR2: MNHEY and SMNVEV (reference sequence). The DNA for the CDR3 is TGTGCCAGCAGTTACTCCGGGACAGATACGCAGTATTTT. This encodes CASSYSGTDTQYF.

This clone was counted only a few times. The chain has TRBV2 and TRBJ2-1; weak D call: TRBD2 (5 bases). In germline, CDR1 is SNHLY, CDR2 FYNNEI. This CDR3 contains 16 residues. Trimming removed 4 bases at V and 0 bases at J, with 13 bases between. CDR3 coding DNA: TGTGCCAGCAGTGGTAGGGAGCTGAGCTCCTACAATGAGCAGTTCTTC. As protein: CASSGRELSSYNEQFF.

The table lists this clone with a few counts. The V and J genes are TRBV7-2 and TRBJ1-5, with a possible D match to TRBD1 (5 bases). Per the germline V gene, CDR1 is SGHTA and CDR2 is FQGNSA. This CDR3 has 15 amino acids. V lost 1 base to trimming and J lost 0 bases, with 7 bases between them. CDR3 loop: CASSLEQASNQPQHF. The DNA for the CDR3 is TGTGCCAGCAGCTTAGAACAGGCTAGCAATCAGCCCCAGCATTTT.

J is TRBJ2-1 and V is TRBV5-1; weak D call: TRBD1 (5 bases). Trimming stripped 2 bases from V and 0 bases from J, with 12 bases between. This CDR3 comprises 16 residues. CDR1 and CDR2 (germline): SGHRS, YFSETQ. The DNA for the CDR3 is TGCGCCAGCAGCTTTGGGGCCACATTCTCCTACAATGAGCAGTTCTTC. Protein sequence: CASSFGATFSYNEQFF. The whole variable domain, filled in from reference TRBV5-1 and TRBJ2-1, reads KAGVTQTPRYLIKTRGQQVTLSCSPISGHRSVSWYQQTPGQGLQFLFEYFSETQRNKGNFPGRFSGRQFSNSRSEMNVSTLELGDSALYLCASSFGATFSYNEQFFGPGTRLTVL.

This clone has a handful of counts. The chain carries TRBV27 and TRBJ1-1; tentatively, D is TRBD1 (5 bases). The CDR3 is 13 residues long. Germline CDR1 reads MNHEY; CDR2 reads SMNVEV (reference sequence). Trimming pared 8 bases from V and 1 base from J, leaving 11 bases between. The CDR3, as DNA: TGTGCCAGCTTCAGGGTGGCGAACACTGAAGCTTTCTTT. Protein sequence: CASFRVANTEAFF.